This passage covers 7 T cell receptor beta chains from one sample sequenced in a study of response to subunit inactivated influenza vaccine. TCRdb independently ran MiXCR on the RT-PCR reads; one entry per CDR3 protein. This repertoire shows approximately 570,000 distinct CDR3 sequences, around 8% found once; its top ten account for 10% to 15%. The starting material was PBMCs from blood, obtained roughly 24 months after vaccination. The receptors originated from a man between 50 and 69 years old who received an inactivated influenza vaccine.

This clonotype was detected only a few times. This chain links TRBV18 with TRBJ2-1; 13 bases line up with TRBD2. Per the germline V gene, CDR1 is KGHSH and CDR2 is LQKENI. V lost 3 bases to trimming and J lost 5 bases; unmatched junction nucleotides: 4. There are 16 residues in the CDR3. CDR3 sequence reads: CASSPRTSGGHNEQFF. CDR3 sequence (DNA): TGTGCCAGCTCACCGCGGACTAGCGGGGGACACAATGAGCAGTTCTTC.

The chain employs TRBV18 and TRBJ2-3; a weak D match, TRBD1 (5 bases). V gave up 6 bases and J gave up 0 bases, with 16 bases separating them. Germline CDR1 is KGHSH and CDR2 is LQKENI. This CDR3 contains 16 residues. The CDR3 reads CASSPRDSYSTDTQYF. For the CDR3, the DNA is TGTGCCAGCTCGCCCCGCGACAGTTATAGCACAGATACGCAGTATTTT. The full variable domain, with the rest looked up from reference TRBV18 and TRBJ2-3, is NAGVMQNPRHLVRRRGQEARLRCSPMKGHSHVYWYRQLPEEGLKFMVYLQKENIIDESGMPKERFSAEFPKEGPSILRIQQVVRGDSAAYFCASSPRDSYSTDTQYFGPGTRLTVL.

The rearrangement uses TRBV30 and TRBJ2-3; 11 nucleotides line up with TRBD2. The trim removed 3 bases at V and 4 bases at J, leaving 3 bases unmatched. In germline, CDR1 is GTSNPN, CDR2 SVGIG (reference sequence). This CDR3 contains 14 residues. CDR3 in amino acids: CAWRVSGGADTQYF. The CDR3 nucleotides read TGTGCCTGGAGAGTTAGCGGGGGGGCAGATACGCAGTATTTT. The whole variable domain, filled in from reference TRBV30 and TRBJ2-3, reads SQTIHQWPATLVQPVGSPLSLECTVEGTSNPNLYWYRQAAGRGLQLLFYSVGIGQISSEVPQNLSASRPQDRQFILSSKKLLLSDSGFYLCAWRVSGGADTQYFGPGTRLTVL.

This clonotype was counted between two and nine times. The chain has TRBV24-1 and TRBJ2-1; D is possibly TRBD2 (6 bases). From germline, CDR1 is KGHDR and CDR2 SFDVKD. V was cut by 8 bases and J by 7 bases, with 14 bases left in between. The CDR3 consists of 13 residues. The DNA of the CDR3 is TGTGCCACCACTCAGGGAGGTCGGAATGAGCAGTTCTTC. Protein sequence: CATTQGGRNEQFF.

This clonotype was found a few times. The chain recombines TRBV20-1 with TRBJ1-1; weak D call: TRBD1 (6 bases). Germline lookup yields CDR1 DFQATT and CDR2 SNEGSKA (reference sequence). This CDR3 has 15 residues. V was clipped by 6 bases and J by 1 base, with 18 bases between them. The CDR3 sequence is CSAQPGGGTNTEAFF. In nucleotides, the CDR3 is TGCAGTGCCCAACCCGGGGGGGGCACGAACACTGAAGCTTTCTTT.

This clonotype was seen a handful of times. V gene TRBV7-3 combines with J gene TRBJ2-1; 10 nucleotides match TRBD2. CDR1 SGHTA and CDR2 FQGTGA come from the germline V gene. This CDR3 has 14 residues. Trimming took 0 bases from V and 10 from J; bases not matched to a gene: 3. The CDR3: CASSLTPSGREQFF. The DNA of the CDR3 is TGTGCCAGCAGCTTAACTCCTAGCGGGAGAGAGCAGTTCTTC.

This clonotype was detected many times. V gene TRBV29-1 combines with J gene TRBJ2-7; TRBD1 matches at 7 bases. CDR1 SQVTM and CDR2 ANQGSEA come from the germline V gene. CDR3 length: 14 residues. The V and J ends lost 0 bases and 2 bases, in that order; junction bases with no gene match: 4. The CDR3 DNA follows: TGCAGCGTTGAAGATCGTCAGGGGGCCTACGAGCAGTACTTC. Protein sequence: CSVEDRQGAYEQYF.